This T cell receptor (beta chain) was recorded in a study of T cell repertoires in cytomegalovirus infection. Overall study findings and caveats: It was HLA-C-restricted CMV-specific TCR beta clonotypes that dominated the response ex vivo.

Via MiXCR, TCRdb re-called the reads, giving one row per CDR3 protein. This repertoire shows 46,000 or so distinct CDR3 sequences, approximately 22% found once; its top ten account for about a fifth. On this clonotype itself: Its matching antigen is unknown.

Trimming left V 5 bases short and J 5 bases short, with 9 bases between. The CDR3 runs to 12 residues. The material sequenced was PBMCs, sequenced either directly or after in vitro stimulation (not recorded which). The chain employs TRBV12-3 or TRBV12-4 and TRBJ2-5; no definite D call. The clonotype originates from a human donor in good health (CMV status not recorded). Some clones in this sample may be carry-over from other donors' samples. The CDR3 spells CASSPRLETQYF. The CDR3 region has the DNA TGTGCCAGCAGTCCCCGCCTGGAGACCCAGTACTTC.